These T cell receptor beta chains were read from a single sample in a study of T cells in Graves' hyperthyroidism and ophthalmopathy. In TCRdb, the multiplex PCR reads were re-called with MiXCR into one record per CDR3 protein. The sample lists fewer than 400,000 distinct CDR3 sequences, approximately 14% occurring once. The sample taken for sequencing was blood. These TCRs come from a woman younger than 30 with Graves' hyperthyroidism that later progressed to Graves' ophthalmopathy. Both conserved end residues are part of each CDR3. D genes are given only for firm matches. Expanded clones are given a class, and other clones once, few, many or no size at all.

clone_size: few; d_call: .; v_call: TRBV6-1; j_call: TRBJ1-1; cdr3_aa: CASSVGGAPNTEAFF; cdr3_nt: TGTGCCAGCAGCGTGGGAGGGGCGCCGAACACTGAAGCTTTCTTT
clone_size: few; d_call: TRBD2; v_call: TRBV5-6; j_call: TRBJ2-1; cdr3_aa: CASSLPGLGVRNEQFF; cdr3_nt: TGTGCCAGCAGCCTCCCGGGACTAGGGGTTCGGAATGAGCAGTTCTTC
clone_size: .; d_call: .; v_call: TRBV28; j_call: TRBJ1-5; cdr3_aa: CASIIRDSNQPQHF; cdr3_nt: TGTGCCAGCATTATCCGGGACAGCAATCAGCCCCAGCATTTT
clone_size: .; d_call: TRBD1; v_call: TRBV5-1; j_call: TRBJ2-7; cdr3_aa: CASSLTGTGGNKQYF; cdr3_nt: TGCGCCAGCAGCTTGACCGGGACAGGGGGAAATAAGCAGTACTTC
clone_size: .; d_call: .; v_call: TRBV9; j_call: TRBJ2-2; cdr3_aa: CASSPEYSTGELFF; cdr3_nt: TGTGCCAGCAGCCCAGAGTATAGCACCGGGGAGCTGTTTTTT
clone_size: .; d_call: .; v_call: TRBV27; j_call: TRBJ2-7; cdr3_aa: CVSSISLAAYEQYF; cdr3_nt: TGTGTCAGCAGTATATCCCTTGCGGCCTACGAGCAGTACTTC
clone_size: few; d_call: .; v_call: TRBV6-5; j_call: TRBJ1-5; cdr3_aa: CASSYSQDSNQPQHF; cdr3_nt: TGTGCCAGCAGTTACTCGCAAGATAGCAATCAGCCCCAGCATTTT
clone_size: many; d_call: .; v_call: TRBV28; j_call: TRBJ2-3; cdr3_aa: CASSLSSASTDTQYF; cdr3_nt: TGTGCCAGCAGTTTATCTAGTGCCAGCACAGATACGCAGTATTTT
clone_size: many; d_call: .; v_call: TRBV13; j_call: TRBJ2-1; cdr3_aa: CASSLIRAYNNEQFF; cdr3_nt: TGTGCCAGCAGCTTAATTCGGGCCTACAACAATGAGCAGTTCTTC
clone_size: few; d_call: TRBD1; v_call: TRBV7-9; j_call: TRBJ2-7; cdr3_aa: CASTVTGGSSYEQYF; cdr3_nt: TGTGCCAGCACTGTTACAGGGGGAAGCTCCTACGAGCAGTACTTC
clone_size: many; d_call: TRBD1; v_call: TRBV28; j_call: TRBJ2-1; cdr3_aa: CASSFLDRGGNEQFF; cdr3_nt: TGTGCCAGCAGTTTCTTGGACAGGGGGGGGAATGAGCAGTTCTTC
clone_size: few; d_call: TRBD1; v_call: TRBV15; j_call: TRBJ1-1; cdr3_aa: CATSRDTGGYREAFF; cdr3_nt: TGTGCCACCAGCAGAGATACAGGGGGATATCGTGAAGCTTTCTTT
clone_size: few; d_call: .; v_call: TRBV6-2/TRBV6-3; j_call: TRBJ1-5; cdr3_aa: CASSDRPGLRGNQPQHF; cdr3_nt: TGTGCCAGCAGCGACCGCCCGGGGTTACGGGGCAATCAGCCCCAGCATTTT
clone_size: .; d_call: .; v_call: TRBV5-4; j_call: TRBJ2-2; cdr3_aa: CASSLGLAQGTGELFF; cdr3_nt: TGTGCCAGCAGCTTGGGTCTAGCGCAGGGAACCGGGGAGCTGTTTTTT
clone_size: few; d_call: TRBD1; v_call: TRBV28; j_call: TRBJ1-6; cdr3_aa: CASSPGTGYSPLHF; cdr3_nt: TGTGCCAGCAGTCCTGGGACAGGATATTCACCCCTCCACTTT
clone_size: few; d_call: TRBD2; v_call: TRBV6-5; j_call: TRBJ2-1; cdr3_aa: CASSYLPWTSGSNEQFF; cdr3_nt: TGTGCCAGCAGTTACCTTCCGTGGACTAGCGGGAGTAATGAGCAGTTCTTC
clone_size: .; d_call: TRBD2; v_call: TRBV7-9; j_call: TRBJ2-5; cdr3_aa: CASSRLAGVLETQYF; cdr3_nt: TGTGCCAGCAGCCGACTAGCGGGAGTATTGGAGACCCAGTACTTC
clone_size: few; d_call: TRBD1; v_call: TRBV20-1; j_call: TRBJ1-6; cdr3_aa: CSARVGQGNSPLHF; cdr3_nt: TGCAGTGCTAGAGTCGGACAGGGCAATTCACCCCTCCACTTT
clone_size: .; d_call: .; v_call: TRBV4-1; j_call: TRBJ1-5; cdr3_aa: CASSQDADSGVIGNQPQHF; cdr3_nt: TGCGCCAGCAGCCAAGATGCGGACTCGGGCGTGATCGGCAATCAGCCCCAGCATTTT
clone_size: few; d_call: .; v_call: TRBV6-5; j_call: TRBJ2-6; cdr3_aa: CASSYGPPRGAGANVLTF; cdr3_nt: TGTGCCAGCAGTTACGGACCCCCTCGGGGGGCGGGGGCCAACGTCCTGACTTTC
clone_size: many; d_call: .; v_call: TRBV5-1; j_call: TRBJ2-7; cdr3_aa: CASSEGLSSEQYF; cdr3_nt: TGCGCCAGCAGCGAGGGACTCTCCAGCGAGCAGTACTTC
clone_size: .; d_call: .; v_call: TRBV20-1; j_call: TRBJ1-2; cdr3_aa: CSAGPNYGYTF; cdr3_nt: TGCAGTGCTGGACCTAACTATGGCTACACCTTC
clone_size: many; d_call: .; v_call: TRBV6-1; j_call: TRBJ2-1; cdr3_aa: CASSYFGLDEQFF; cdr3_nt: TGTGCCAGCAGTTACTTCGGTCTTGATGAGCAGTTCTTC
clone_size: few; d_call: TRBD1; v_call: TRBV18; j_call: TRBJ2-6; cdr3_aa: CASSPPKGAINLGANVLTF; cdr3_nt: TGTGCCAGCTCACCACCGAAGGGGGCTATAAACCTTGGGGCCAACGTCCTGACTTTC
clone_size: few; d_call: .; v_call: TRBV3-1; j_call: TRBJ2-3; cdr3_aa: CASRRGAWDTQYF; cdr3_nt: TGTGCCAGCAGGCGCGGAGCTTGGGATACGCAGTATTTT
clone_size: few; d_call: .; v_call: TRBV7-8; j_call: TRBJ2-1; cdr3_aa: CASSPSREGEQFF; cdr3_nt: TGTGCCAGCAGCCCGAGTCGAGAGGGTGAGCAGTTCTTC
clone_size: .; d_call: .; v_call: TRBV28; j_call: TRBJ1-1; cdr3_aa: CASSLTGPAFF; cdr3_nt: TGTGCCAGCAGCCTAACAGGGCCGGCTTTCTTT
clone_size: few; d_call: .; v_call: TRBV10-1; j_call: TRBJ2-2; cdr3_aa: CASSGTGTKRLFF; cdr3_nt: TGCGCCAGCAGTGGGACGGGGACGAAGCGGCTGTTTTTT
clone_size: .; d_call: TRBD1; v_call: TRBV3-1; j_call: TRBJ1-5; cdr3_aa: CASSQTGQGGQPQHF; cdr3_nt: TGTGCCAGCAGCCAAACCGGACAGGGAGGTCAGCCCCAGCATTTT
clone_size: many; d_call: TRBD2; v_call: TRBV28; j_call: TRBJ2-5; cdr3_aa: CASSASGSETQYF; cdr3_nt: TGTGCCAGCAGTGCTAGCGGGAGTGAGACCCAGTACTTC
clone_size: many; d_call: .; v_call: TRBV11-1; j_call: TRBJ2-1; cdr3_aa: CASSLTGYEQFF; cdr3_nt: TGTGCCAGCAGCTTAACAGGGTATGAGCAGTTCTTC
clone_size: many; d_call: .; v_call: TRBV11-2; j_call: TRBJ1-4; cdr3_aa: CASSFVSLRTAPNEKLFF; cdr3_nt: TGTGCCAGCAGCTTTGTGAGCTTAAGGACAGCCCCTAATGAAAAACTGTTTTTT
clone_size: .; d_call: .; v_call: TRBV24-1; j_call: TRBJ2-1; cdr3_aa: CATSDGTVRTRDYNEQFF; cdr3_nt: TGTGCCACCAGTGATGGGACAGTTCGGACTAGAGACTACAATGAGCAGTTCTTC
clone_size: many; d_call: TRBD1; v_call: TRBV28; j_call: TRBJ2-4; cdr3_aa: CASSFGDRGPKNIQYF; cdr3_nt: TGTGCCAGCAGTTTCGGGGACAGGGGCCCCAAAAACATTCAGTACTTC
clone_size: many; d_call: .; v_call: TRBV29-1; j_call: TRBJ1-1; cdr3_aa: CSVEDQVNTEAFF; cdr3_nt: TGCAGCGTTGAAGATCAGGTGAACACTGAAGCTTTCTTT
clone_size: .; d_call: TRBD2; v_call: TRBV20-1; j_call: TRBJ2-5; cdr3_aa: CSAETSGRGVKETQYF; cdr3_nt: TGCAGTGCTGAGACTAGCGGGAGGGGGGTCAAAGAGACCCAGTACTTC
clone_size: many; d_call: .; v_call: TRBV10-3; j_call: TRBJ1-6; cdr3_aa: CAIRPGLNSDSPLHF; cdr3_nt: TGTGCCATCAGGCCGGGACTTAATTCCGATTCACCCCTCCACTTT
clone_size: .; d_call: .; v_call: TRBV27; j_call: TRBJ2-5; cdr3_aa: CASSSRHLQETQYF; cdr3_nt: TGTGCCAGCAGTTCAAGACACCTCCAGGAGACCCAGTACTTC
clone_size: .; d_call: .; v_call: TRBV19; j_call: TRBJ2-7; cdr3_aa: CASSISGGRSYEQYF; cdr3_nt: TGTGCCAGTAGTATATCCGGGGGACGCTCCTACGAGCAGTACTTC
clone_size: many; d_call: .; v_call: TRBV20-1; j_call: TRBJ2-7; cdr3_aa: CSARAARQYEQYF; cdr3_nt: TGCAGTGCTAGGGCGGCACGACAGTACGAGCAGTACTTC
clone_size: many; d_call: .; v_call: TRBV30; j_call: TRBJ1-6; cdr3_aa: CAWSETPNSPLHF; cdr3_nt: TGTGCCTGGAGTGAGACCCCTAATTCACCCCTCCACTTT
clone_size: .; d_call: TRBD1; v_call: TRBV10-1; j_call: TRBJ2-7; cdr3_aa: CASSATGRDEQYF; cdr3_nt: TGCGCCAGCAGTGCGACAGGGCGCGACGAGCAGTACTTC
clone_size: few; d_call: TRBD1; v_call: TRBV7-9; j_call: TRBJ2-3; cdr3_aa: CASTPGRRDRDSTDTQYF; cdr3_nt: TGTGCCAGCACCCCCGGTCGACGGGACAGGGACAGCACAGATACGCAGTATTTT
clone_size: many; d_call: .; v_call: TRBV12-3/TRBV12-4; j_call: TRBJ1-5; cdr3_aa: CASSLSPGHGHQPQHF; cdr3_nt: TGTGCCAGCAGTTTATCGCCAGGGCACGGTCATCAGCCCCAGCATTTT
clone_size: many; d_call: .; v_call: TRBV28; j_call: TRBJ2-7; cdr3_aa: CASSSLTAGPYEQYF; cdr3_nt: TGTGCCAGCAGTTCCCTAACAGCGGGTCCCTACGAGCAGTACTTC
clone_size: .; d_call: .; v_call: TRBV19; j_call: TRBJ2-7; cdr3_aa: CASKFQDRNSYEQYF; cdr3_nt: TGTGCCAGTAAATTTCAGGACCGCAACTCCTACGAGCAGTACTTC
clone_size: many; d_call: .; v_call: TRBV29-1; j_call: TRBJ2-1; cdr3_aa: CSVFPPRGGSTYNEQFF; cdr3_nt: TGCAGCGTTTTCCCCCCTAGAGGCGGGTCCACCTACAATGAGCAGTTCTTC
clone_size: .; d_call: .; v_call: TRBV4-1; j_call: TRBJ2-7; cdr3_aa: CASSRNEQAAHEQYF; cdr3_nt: TGCGCCAGCAGCCGCAACGAGCAGGCGGCGCACGAGCAGTACTTC
clone_size: many; d_call: TRBD1; v_call: TRBV6-6; j_call: TRBJ1-4; cdr3_aa: CASSFSGQGNEKLFF; cdr3_nt: TGTGCCAGCAGTTTCTCGGGACAGGGGAATGAAAAACTGTTTTTT
clone_size: many; d_call: .; v_call: TRBV7-2; j_call: TRBJ2-1; cdr3_aa: CASSPFRYNEQFF; cdr3_nt: TGTGCCAGCAGCCCTTTTAGGTACAATGAGCAGTTCTTC
clone_size: .; d_call: .; v_call: TRBV2; j_call: TRBJ2-2; cdr3_aa: CASSDPAGGLNTGELFF; cdr3_nt: TGCGCCAGCAGTGACCCGGCGGGCGGCCTGAACACCGGGGAGCTGTTTTTT
clone_size: many; d_call: .; v_call: TRBV30; j_call: TRBJ1-5; cdr3_aa: CAWSPGGRNQPQHF; cdr3_nt: TGTGCCTGGAGTCCCGGTGGGCGCAATCAGCCCCAGCATTTT
clone_size: once; d_call: .; v_call: TRBV24-1; j_call: TRBJ1-2; cdr3_aa: CATSDPGPNYGYTF; cdr3_nt: TGTGCCACCAGTGACCCGGGCCCCAACTATGGCTACACCTTC
clone_size: many; d_call: .; v_call: TRBV2; j_call: TRBJ2-3; cdr3_aa: CASSESGENRMDTQYF; cdr3_nt: TGTGCCAGCAGTGAGTCAGGCGAGAATCGCATGGATACGCAGTATTTT